The entry below describes one T cell receptor beta chain. Its antigen is undetermined. These data belong to a study of identical twins. V gave up 2 bases and J gave up 2 bases, with 9 bases separating them. The germline V gene has CDR1 MGHDK and CDR2 SYGVNS. The CDR3 has 14 residues. Via MiXCR, TCRdb re-called the 5' RACE reads, giving one row per CDR3 protein. Of 500,000 to 550,000 distinct CDR3 sequences in the sample, roughly a fifth are singletons; the top ten hold around 0.9%. The study, taken as a whole, reports: Invariant T cells like MAIT and iNKT could partly confound the zero-insertion analyses.

These data were also filed under a second study, of T cells expressing NK-cell markers. That work adds: Dominant NKG2C+ clonotype frequencies of roughly 1.0-8% of CD8+ T cells were measured in over 5 donors. These clonotypes, the leaders elsewhere, also led the CD3+CD56-NKG2C+ fraction in a handful of donors.

The J gene is TRBJ1-1, the V gene TRBV25-1, with D tentatively TRBD1 (5 bases). The sample comprised CD4+ T cells sorted from blood. This receptor was obtained from a woman aged 18-30 years in good health. The CDR3 is CASSEPGPNTEAFF. The CDR3 DNA follows: TGTGCCAGCAGTGAACCGGGACCCAACACTGAAGCTTTCTTT.